This T cell receptor beta chain derives from a study of blood T cell repertoires in COVID-19. Looking at the study overall: Acute and convalescent COVID-19 samples came from the United States, Italy and Spain.

In the source study's methods: Amplified reference gene primers provided the basis for estimating nucleated cell counts. Measured with immunoSEQ multiplex PCR; TCRdb has only the in-frame clones, and not every one. The D gene and trimming were derived from the DNA, and the V and J assignments and clone size from that table. Altogether about 240,000 clones are present, approximately 78% being singletons, with the ten largest covering about an eighth. Material for sequencing was peripheral blood. The source is a woman aged 60-75 years with active or convalescent COVID-19.

The CDR3 region has the DNA TGCGCCAGCAGCTTGGGAACAGGGGGGTGGACAGATACGCAGTATTTT. As protein: CASSLGTGGWTDTQYF. The rearrangement links TRBV5-1 to TRBJ2-3, with 8 bases identical to TRBD1. The CDR3 has 16 residues. Germline CDR1 SGHRS, CDR2 YFSETQ. V was clipped by 0 bases and J by 3 bases; unmatched bases: 6.